This T cell receptor beta chain was sequenced during a study of neoadjuvant anti-PD-1 for oral cavity cancer. Indicated time point: after neoadjuvant nivolumab, at surgical resection. Analysis of PBMCs was direct, with no culture step. Per the germline V gene, CDR1 is MNHEY and CDR2 is SVGAGI. CDR3 length equals 15 residues. Between the trimmed V and J ends, which lost 4 bases and 2 bases, there was a span of 13 bases. Clones were read by immunoSEQ multiplex PCR, and TCRdb kept only the in-frame ones, dropping some. The sample records 68,000 or so clones, approximately 81% being singletons. The gene calls are TRBV6-5 and TRBJ2-3; perhaps TRBD2 as D (5 bases). The sequence was obtained from a person aged 40-85 years with oral cavity squamous cell carcinoma. The sequences come from PBMCs, collected after nivolumab (anti-PD-1) treatment. The CDR3 DNA follows: TGTGCCAGCAGTTCCCCCGGGCGGGTCACAGATACGCAGTATTTT. The encoded protein is CASSSPGRVTDTQYF.